The T cell receptor (beta chain) described here comes from a study of cytomegalovirus exposure and HLA in healthy donors. Study conclusions and caveats: Common viral pathogens were later found to be apparently linked to several of the most significant clusters. It was reported that the classifier diagnosed cytomegalovirus status with high specificity and sensitivity in both the original and validation cohorts.

Germline values: CDR1 ENHRY, CDR2 SYGVKD. Trimming shortened V by 4 bases and J by 2 bases, and 17 bases separated the two germline ends. This CDR3 region has 16 residues. A remark on this clone: Its specificity is not known.

PCR was performed using 60 Vbeta and 13 Jbeta primers. Using immunoSEQ multiplex PCR, the repertoire was profiled, and TCRdb retains in-frame clones only, with some absent. The sample has 160,000 or so clones; 75% to 85% are singletons. Donors consisted of healthy bone marrow donors. This sequence originates from a woman aged 45-60 years in good health and CMV-seronegative. Material for sequencing was PBMCs. The chain uses TRBV10-3 and TRBJ1-1, with a possible D match to TRBD1 (6 bases). CDR3 residues: CAISAGTGSSNTEAFF. The CDR3 DNA reads TGTGCCATCAGTGCTGGAACAGGGAGTAGTAACACTGAAGCTTTCTTT.